This passage covers 29 T cell receptor beta chains from one sample sequenced in a study of cytomegalovirus exposure and HLA in healthy donors. The PCR used 60 Vbeta and 13 Jbeta primers. Profiling relied on immunoSEQ multiplex PCR, and the TCRdb table lists in-frame clones only, not all of them. The sample shows about 210,000 clones, around 90% of them seen only once. The sample comprised PBMCs. These receptor sequences come from a boy younger than 10 in good health and CMV-seronegative.

The chain's CDR3 is CSVDAGGNQPQHF. In nucleotides, the CDR3 is TGCAGCGTTGATGCAGGGGGAAATCAGCCCCAGCATTTT. The chain is built from TRBV29-1 and TRBJ1-5; 7 bases map to TRBD1. V was pared by 3 bases and J by 4 bases, with 3 bases of the junction left unmatched. The CDR3 contains 13 residues. Germline CDR1 is SQVTM and CDR2 is ANQGSEA.

The rearrangement uses TRBV11-2 and TRBJ1-1; TRBD1 might be the D (5 bases). Trimming took off 1 base at V and 5 bases at J, with 11 bases between the two ends. The CDR3 sequence is 14 residues long. CDR1 is SGHAT, CDR2 FQNNGV, per germline. CDR3 bases: TGTGCCAGCAGCTTAGCCAGGGTCGAAACTGAAGCTTTCTTT. Its protein product is CASSLARVETEAFF.

V gene TRBV28 combines with J gene TRBJ1-4, with TRBD1 matching 9 bases. The CDR3 runs 15 residues. V shed 8 bases, J shed 11 bases, and the junction held 15 bases outside the gene matches. Germline V lookup: CDR1 MDHEN, CDR2 SYDVKM. CDR3 in amino acids: CASESWGTGKDKLFF. Here the CDR3 DNA reads TGTGCCAGCGAAAGTTGGGGGACAGGGAAGGACAAACTGTTTTTT.

The V call is TRBV2, the J call TRBJ2-5; 7 bases map to TRBD2. V shed 6 bases and J 5 bases; nucleotides not matched to a gene: 6. Germline assignment: CDR1 SNHLY and CDR2 FYNNEI. The CDR3 runs 13 residues. CDR3 sequence reads: CASRGSGGETQYF. As DNA, the CDR3 is TGTGCCAGCAGGGGATCCGGGGGGGAGACCCAGTACTTC.

The sample holds a few counts of this clone. This rearrangement joins TRBV10-3 to TRBJ2-1, with D perhaps TRBD2 (6 bases). The length of the CDR3 is 13 residues. Germline lookup yields CDR1 ENHRY and CDR2 SYGVKD. Trimming removed 8 bases from V and 7 bases from J, with 15 bases in between. CDR3 coding DNA: TGTGCCATCCGTAGGGAGGATCGGAATGAGCAGTTCTTC. It translates to CAIRREDRNEQFF.

This sequence joins TRBV27 and TRBJ2-1; TRBD1 might be the D (7 bases). V dropped 3 bases and J dropped 6 bases, with 18 bases sitting between them. Germline V lookup: CDR1 MNHEY, CDR2 SMNVEV (reference sequence). The CDR3 has 16 amino acids. This chain's CDR3 is CASSFLGGTAPNEQFF. DNA of the CDR3: TGTGCCAGCAGTTTTTTAGGCGGGACAGCCCCCAATGAGCAGTTCTTC.

This CDR3 is CASSYSRYSNQPQHF. The DNA of the CDR3 is TGTGCCAGCAGTTACTCCCGGTACAGCAATCAGCCCCAGCATTTT. This chain joins TRBV6-5 and TRBJ1-5; no clear D. The ends were cut back, 0 bases at V and 1 base at J, with 7 bases in the middle. This CDR3 has 15 amino acids. In germline, CDR1 is MNHEY, CDR2 SVGAGI.

This sequence joins TRBV7-3 and TRBJ2-6, with no clear D. CDR1 is SGHTA and CDR2 is FQGTGA in the germline V gene. V was shortened by 0 bases and J by 0 bases, with 3 bases between the two germline ends. The CDR3 loop spans 15 amino acids. CDR3: CASSLTSSGANVLTF. CDR3 DNA sequence: TGTGCCAGCAGCTTAACGAGCTCTGGGGCCAACGTCCTGACTTTC.

This clone was recorded a few times. The chain joins TRBV4-1 to TRBJ2-4; weak D call: TRBD2 (7 bases). CDR3 length equals 20 residues. Germline lookup yields CDR1 MGHRA and CDR2 YSYEKL. Trimming cost V 4 bases and J 0 bases, with 25 bases left between them. CDR3 sequence reads: CASSLFRGAGPLLAKNIQYF. In DNA, the CDR3 is TGCGCCAGCAGCCTTTTCCGGGGGGCAGGGCCCCTTCTAGCCAAAAACATTCAGTACTTC.

The chain links TRBV28 to TRBJ2-1; D is unresolved. The ends were cut back, 2 bases at V and 0 bases at J, with 5 bases in the middle. Looked up from germline, CDR1 is MDHEN and CDR2 is SYDVKM. This CDR3 region has 14 residues. CDR3 nucleotides: TGTGCCAGCAGTTTAACGAGCTCCTACAATGAGCAGTTCTTC. Translation: CASSLTSSYNEQFF.

V usage is TRBV2 and J usage is TRBJ2-5; D is perhaps TRBD2 (5 bases). The DNA end is more similar to TRBJ2-7, so the J call may be wrong. The CDR3 covers 16 residues. From germline, CDR1 is SNHLY and CDR2 FYNNEI. CDR3 in DNA: TGTGCCAGCAGAGAACTTCAGAGAGGGAAGATGTACGAGCAGTACTTC. It specifies CASRELQRGKMYEQYF.

The chain is built from TRBV25-1 and TRBJ1-5; TRBD1 aligns across 7 bases. Germline V gives CDR1 MGHDK, CDR2 SYGVNS. Trimming removed 1 base from V and 6 bases from J; junction bases left unmatched: 6. The CDR3 loop spans 15 amino acids. The CDR3 region has the DNA TGTGCCAGCAGTGAATCGACAGGGACATCTCAGCCCCAGCATTTT. It codes for CASSESTGTSQPQHF.

This rearrangement joins TRBV7-8 to TRBJ2-6; TRBD2 aligns across 7 bases. The CDR3 totals 19 residues. Germline assignment: CDR1 SGHVS and CDR2 FQNEAQ. Trimming removed 5 bases from V and 0 bases from J; junction bases left unmatched: 13. CDR3 protein: CASSERSYSGPSGANVLTF. The CDR3 DNA is TGTGCCAGCAGCGAGCGAAGTTATAGCGGGCCCTCTGGGGCCAACGTCCTGACTTTC.

J is TRBJ2-1 and V is TRBV28, with D tentatively TRBD1 (5 bases). CDR1 MDHEN and CDR2 SYDVKM come from the germline V gene. Trimming removed 5 bases at V and 6 bases at J, with 11 bases between. There are 13 residues in the CDR3. The DNA for the CDR3 is TGTGCCAGCAGTGCCCAGGGAAGCAATGAGCAGTTCTTC. Its translation: CASSAQGSNEQFF.

This chain uses TRBV5-1 with TRBJ1-1; no clear D. CDR3 length equals 13 residues. V lost 7 bases, J lost 4 bases, and 14 bases lay in between. The germline V gene encodes CDR1 SGHRS and CDR2 YFSETQ. The CDR3 loop reads CASWAGVATEAFF. The CDR3 bases are TGCGCCAGCTGGGCCGGGGTAGCCACTGAAGCTTTCTTT.

The chain uses TRBV2 and TRBJ1-4; 10 positions agree with TRBD1. V gave up 5 bases and J gave up 6 bases; unmatched junction bases: 6. The CDR3 has 15 amino acids. CDR1 and CDR2 (germline): SNHLY, FYNNEI. CDR3 sequence (DNA): TGTGCCAGCAGTTGGGACAGGGGAGGTGATGAAAAACTGTTTTTT. Translated, it gives CASSWDRGGDEKLFF.

The chain recombines TRBV19 with TRBJ1-1; TRBD1 agrees at 9 bases. Looked up from germline, CDR1 is LNHDA and CDR2 is SQIVND (reference sequence). V lost 7 bases, J lost 6 bases, and 12 bases stayed unmatched. This CDR3 region has 15 residues. This CDR3 reads CASMRGQGERSEAFF. The CDR3 nucleotides are TGTGCCAGTATGCGGGGACAGGGAGAACGTTCTGAAGCTTTCTTT.

This clone was counted a few times. Distinct nucleotide sequences in the sample also encode this CDR3. The chain joins TRBV4-1 to TRBJ2-3, with D maybe TRBD2 (5 bases). Germline V CDR1 and CDR2: MGHRA, YSYEKL. There are 16 residues in the CDR3. V lost 4 bases and J 2 bases, leaving 16 bases between the germline ends. The CDR3 region has the DNA TGCGCCAGCAGCCTACAAGAGTACGGGGTCACAGATACGCAGTATTTT. As protein: CASSLQEYGVTDTQYF.

This chain's CDR3 is CASRDGGFPGEQYF. As DNA, the CDR3 is TGTGCCAGCAGGGACGGAGGGTTTCCTGGCGAGCAGTACTTC. V usage is TRBV5-8 and J usage is TRBJ2-7; possibly TRBD2 for D (6 bases). The CDR3 covers 14 residues. The germline CDR1 and CDR2 sequences are SGHTS and YDEGEE. Trimming left V 5 bases short and J 6 bases short, with 18 bases between.

This clone was found once. The chain joins TRBV7-6 to TRBJ2-3; 7 positions agree with TRBD2. Unmatched junction bases numbered 7, after V lost 2 bases and J lost 2 bases. CDR1 and CDR2 from the germline V gene are SGHVS and FNYEAQ. The CDR3 has 16 residues. The DNA of the CDR3 is TGTGCCAGCAGCTTATTCCTCGGGGGGTTCACAGATACGCAGTATTTT. This gives the protein CASSLFLGGFTDTQYF.

This chain links TRBV28 with TRBJ1-5; tentative D call: TRBD1 (6 bases). With 3 bases removed from V and 10 bases from J, the gap between germline ends came to 16 bases. The CDR3 is 14 residues long. Looked up from germline, CDR1 is MDHEN and CDR2 is SYDVKM. The CDR3 DNA reads TGTGCCAGCAGTTTTGCAGGGGTGGGGTATCCCCAGCATTTT. Amino acid sequence: CASSFAGVGYPQHF.

V usage is TRBV27 and J usage is TRBJ2-7, with TRBD1 identical over 11 bases. The CDR3 is 16 residues long. Germline V gives CDR1 MNHEY, CDR2 SMNVEV (reference sequence). The junction had 11 bases not matched to a gene; V was cut back by 3 bases and J by 7 bases. CDR3: CASSFRPGQGAEEQYF. CDR3 coding DNA: TGTGCCAGCAGTTTTCGCCCAGGACAGGGGGCTGAGGAGCAGTACTTC.

The V call is TRBV6-1, the J call TRBJ1-5; D possibly corresponds to TRBD1 (5 bases). Germline CDR1 is MNHNS and CDR2 is SASEGT. The CDR3 extends over 14 amino acids. V dropped 8 bases and J dropped 0 bases, with 11 bases sitting between them. CDR3 DNA sequence: TGTGCCAGCCGGGTGGACAATAGCAATCAGCCCCAGCATTTT. Translation gives CASRVDNSNQPQHF.

V gene TRBV6-5 combines with J gene TRBJ2-7, with 7 bases aligning to TRBD1. Germline assignment: CDR1 MNHEY and CDR2 SVGAGI. CDR3 size: 15 residues. The V segment lost 0 bases and the J segment 6 bases; nucleotides outside the gene matches: 8. CDR3 sequence reads: CASSYSATGTPEQYF. In DNA form, the CDR3 reads TGTGCCAGCAGTTACTCCGCGACAGGGACCCCCGAGCAGTACTTC.

The chain has TRBV7-6 and TRBJ1-5; TRBD1 matches 8 bases. The CDR3 extends over 16 amino acids. Trimming at V came to 2 bases and at J to 4 bases, leaving 7 bases not matched to a gene. In germline, CDR1 is SGHVS, CDR2 FNYEAQ. CDR3 DNA sequence: TGTGCCAGCAGCTTACTCGGACAGGGAGGAAATCAGCCCCAGCATTTT. Translation: CASSLLGQGGNQPQHF.

The V gene is TRBV7-2, the J gene TRBJ1-1; D remains unclear. V dropped 2 bases and J dropped 3 bases, with 22 bases sitting between them. The CDR3 runs to 18 residues. Germline lookup yields CDR1 SGHTA and CDR2 FQGNSA. The DNA for the CDR3 is TGTGCCAGCAGCTTAAGTCTAGGTGGCCCCCCTCCGGACACTGAAGCTTTCTTT. Residues: CASSLSLGGPPPDTEAFF.

This clone was detected once. The V and J genes are TRBV5-5 and TRBJ2-7; D may be TRBD1 (6 bases). The V and J ends lost 4 bases and 1 base respectively, with 12 bases between them. The CDR3 has 14 residues. CDR1 and CDR2 (germline): SGHKS, YYEKEE (reference sequence). The CDR3 loop is CASSMDDRSYEQYF. The CDR3 nucleotides read TGTGCCAGCAGCATGGACGACAGGTCCTACGAGCAGTACTTC. Together with reference TRBV5-5 and TRBJ2-7, the CDR3 gives the full variable domain: DAGVTQSPTHLIKTRGQQVTLRCSPISGHKSVSWYQQVLGQGPQFIFQYYEKEERGRGNFPDRFSARQFPNYSSELNVNALLLGDSALYLCASSMDDRSYEQYFGPGTRLTVT.

The chain's CDR3 is CPFGHSSGQTQTPTDTQYF. The CDR3, as DNA: TGTCCGTTTGGCCACAGTTCTGGACAGACCCAAACCCCCACAGATACGCAGTATTTT. The chain uses TRBV21-1 and TRBJ2-3; TRBD1, the D gene given by the table, was not confirmed from the DNA. TRBV21-1 constitutes a pseudogene. This CDR3 has 19 amino acids.

The J gene is TRBJ1-3, the V gene TRBV2; D unclear. Germline assignment: CDR1 SNHLY and CDR2 FYNNEI. CDR3 length: 12 amino acids. V shed 7 bases and J shed 2 bases, with 6 bases lying between them. CDR3 residues: CASIGAGNTIYF. The CDR3 DNA sequence: TGTGCCAGCATCGGGGCTGGAAACACCATATATTTT.